The 26 T cell receptor beta chains below come from one sample, sequenced in a study of CD8 T cells in ankylosing spondylitis. MiXCR was run by TCRdb on the 5' RACE reads, yielding one entry per CDR3 protein. This sample has some 200,000 distinct CDR3 sequences, with roughly 13% found just once. Sequenced material: blood, either unsorted or a sorted T cell fraction (not recorded which). These TCRs come from a male donor with ankylosing spondylitis or in good health (not recorded which).

This clonotype was observed at least ten times. The chain has TRBV27 and TRBJ2-7, with D unclear. The ends were cut back, 3 bases at V and 0 bases at J, with 9 bases in the middle. CDR1 and CDR2 from the germline V gene are MNHEY and SMNVEV (reference sequence). The CDR3 runs 14 residues. CDR3 nucleotide sequence: TGTGCCAGCAGTTTCGCGCGAAGCTCCTACGAGCAGTACTTC. It encodes CASSFARSSYEQYF.

This clonotype was counted a few times. The chain employs TRBV25-1 and TRBJ2-6; D not certain. Trimming stripped 1 base from V and 0 bases from J, with 10 bases between. Germline values: CDR1 MGHDK, CDR2 SYGVNS. The CDR3 length is 17 residues. The CDR3 region is CASSEFGVSSGANVLTF. CDR3 nucleotides: TGTGCCAGCAGTGAATTCGGCGTAAGCTCTGGGGCCAACGTCCTGACTTTC.

At least ten counts were recorded for this clonotype. V and J are TRBV10-1 and TRBJ2-1; no clear D gene. From germline, CDR1 is WNHNN and CDR2 SYGVQD (reference sequence). The V and J ends lost 4 bases and 10 bases respectively, with 14 bases between them. The CDR3 totals 13 residues. The CDR3 loop reads CASSAAEAGEQFF. The CDR3 nucleotides read TGCGCCAGCAGTGCCGCCGAGGCAGGAGAGCAGTTCTTC.

This chain links TRBV6-5 with TRBJ2-3; 10 bases match TRBD2. With V trimmed by 0 bases and J by 2 bases, 8 bases remained unmatched. The CDR3 has 18 amino acids. The germline V gene has CDR1 MNHEY and CDR2 SVGAGI. CDR3 sequence (DNA): TGTGCCAGCAGTTACTCGAAGTGGACTAGCGGACCCACAGATACGCAGTATTTT. Protein product: CASSYSKWTSGPTDTQYF.

DNA for the CDR3: TGTGCCAGCAGTGACCTGGGGTCACCCCTCCACTTT. This gives the protein CASSDLGSPLHF. This chain links TRBV6-1 with TRBJ1-6; D remains ambiguous. V shed 3 bases and J shed 10 bases, with 7 bases lying between them. In germline, CDR1 is MNHNS, CDR2 SASEGT. This CDR3 has 12 residues.

This clonotype turned up a few times. The rearrangement links TRBV2 to TRBJ2-1; 10 positions agree with TRBD2. V lost 6 bases to trimming and J lost 3 bases; unmatched junction nucleotides: 11. CDR1 is SNHLY, CDR2 FYNNEI, per germline. CDR3 length: 17 amino acids. CDR3 sequence (DNA): TGTGCCAGCAGCCCTACCCTAGCGGGAGAGGGCTACAATGAGCAGTTCTTC. This sequence encodes CASSPTLAGEGYNEQFF.

This clonotype was observed a handful of times. The V gene is TRBV24-1, the J gene TRBJ2-2; the D gene is possibly TRBD1 (5 bases). This CDR3 is built from 14 residues. Germline V gene data show CDR1 as KGHDR and CDR2 as SFDVKD. Trimming took 5 bases from V and 11 from J, leaving 17 bases between them. The DNA for the CDR3 is TGTGCCACCAGTGCTCATGCGGACACCGCAGAGCTGTTTTTT. This codes for CATSAHADTAELFF.

J is TRBJ2-3 and V is TRBV9, with TRBD2 matching 11 bases. This CDR3 region has 15 residues. CDR1 SGDLS and CDR2 YYNGEE come from the germline V gene. After removal of 2 bases from V and 4 bases from J, the junction contained 3 bases not matched to a gene. CDR3 sequence (DNA): TGTGCCAGCAGCGTTGTAGCGGGAGGGGCAGATACGCAGTATTTT. It specifies CASSVVAGGADTQYF.

This clonotype was counted many times. This chain connects TRBV7-8 to TRBJ2-3; D gene uncertain. Trimming removed 2 bases from V and 3 bases from J, with 12 bases in between. The CDR3 consists of 15 residues. Germline-derived CDR1 and CDR2 are SGHVS and FQNEAQ. Here the CDR3 reads CASSLSRWPTDTQYF. In nucleotides, the CDR3 is TGTGCCAGCAGCTTATCTCGGTGGCCGACAGATACGCAGTATTTT.

This clonotype was detected many times. This chain links TRBV4-1 with TRBJ1-6; D possibly corresponds to TRBD1 (6 bases). The CDR3 has 14 residues. Between the trimmed V and J ends, which lost 8 bases and 10 bases, there was a span of 18 bases. Per germline, CDR1 MGHRA and CDR2 YSYEKL. The DNA for the CDR3 is TGCGCCAGCGCACAGGGAGGGGGATACTCACCCCTCCACTTT. Residues: CASAQGGGYSPLHF.

This chain connects TRBV20-1 to TRBJ2-2; D remains unclear. The length of the CDR3 is 15 residues. Trimming removed 5 bases from V and 6 bases from J, with 19 bases in between. Germline V gene lookup returns CDR1 DFQATT and CDR2 SNEGSKA (reference sequence). The CDR3 sequence is CSAPHRSTDAGELFF. DNA for the CDR3: TGCAGTGCTCCTCACCGCTCGACGGACGCCGGGGAGCTGTTTTTT.

This clonotype was recorded at least ten times. The V and J genes are TRBV12-3 or TRBV12-4 and TRBJ1-5; no reliable D call. Trimming took off 3 bases at V and 0 bases at J, with 9 bases between the two ends. The CDR3 has 15 residues. In nucleotides, the CDR3 is TGTGCCAGCAGTTTGCTCGGGTATAGCAATCAGCCCCAGCATTTT. Protein product: CASSLLGYSNQPQHF.

This clonotype was counted only a few times. The chain couples TRBV2 to TRBJ2-7; D gene unclear. Trimming took off 3 bases at V and 7 bases at J, with 16 bases between the two ends. Germline CDR1 and CDR2: SNHLY and FYNNEI. This CDR3 has 14 amino acids. The CDR3 here is CASSDPRPAGEQYF. The CDR3 DNA is TGTGCCAGCAGTGATCCCCGACCGGCCGGAGAGCAGTACTTC.

This clonotype came up many times. This chain joins TRBV24-1 and TRBJ1-5; a possible D gene is TRBD1 (5 bases). The V end was cut by 5 bases, the J end by 0 bases, with 13 bases between. Germline lookup yields CDR1 KGHDR and CDR2 SFDVKD. This CDR3 is 16 amino acids long. The CDR3 loop reads CATSARDYYSNQPQHF. CDR3 nucleotide sequence: TGTGCCACCAGTGCCCGGGACTATTATAGCAATCAGCCCCAGCATTTT.

This clonotype was counted between two and nine times. V is TRBV4-2 and J is TRBJ2-7; 7 bases match TRBD2. V shed 0 bases and J 11 bases; nucleotides not matched to a gene: 7. Germline V CDR1 and CDR2: LGHNA, YNFKEQ. This CDR3 contains 13 residues. CDR3 DNA sequence: TGTGCCAGCAGCCAAGAAGGAGGCCGGGGGGAGTACTTC. Translation: CASSQEGGRGEYF.

There are many counts of this clonotype. This sequence joins TRBV7-9 and TRBJ2-1; D unclear. V lost 5 bases and J lost 3, with 8 bases in between. Germline V gene data show CDR1 as SEHNR and CDR2 as FQNEAQ (reference sequence). This CDR3 spans 13 amino acids. The CDR3 region has the DNA TGTGCCAGCAGCCCAACCGTCTACAATGAGCAGTTCTTC. Protein: CASSPTVYNEQFF.

This clonotype has more than one count but fewer than ten. J is TRBJ2-1 and V is TRBV3-1; 8 nucleotides align to TRBD2. Germline V CDR1 and CDR2: LGHDT, YNNKEL (reference sequence). The CDR3 extends over 18 amino acids. J lost 5 bases, V lost 0 bases, and 12 bases had no gene match. The chain's CDR3 is CASSQEWAAGGFNNEQFF. In DNA form, the CDR3 reads TGTGCCAGCAGCCAAGAGTGGGCGGCGGGAGGCTTTAACAATGAGCAGTTCTTC.

This clonotype was counted between two and nine times. The CDR3 here is CASSAGLFSNQPQHF. The CDR3 DNA reads as TGTGCCAGCAGCGCAGGACTGTTTAGCAATCAGCCCCAGCATTTT. This rearrangement joins TRBV11-2 to TRBJ1-5; D unclear. The V and J ends lost 5 bases and 0 bases respectively, with 11 bases between them. The CDR3 is 15 amino acids. Germline CDR1 and CDR2: SGHAT and FQNNGV.

This clonotype has only a few counts. V usage is TRBV27 and J usage is TRBJ2-7; 8 positions agree with TRBD2. CDR1 and CDR2 (germline): MNHEY, SMNVEV (reference sequence). The CDR3 consists of 13 residues. The trim removed 1 base at V and 7 bases at J, leaving 3 bases unmatched. The CDR3 region is CASSLWTGGEQYF. The CDR3 nucleotides read TGTGCCAGCAGTTTATGGACGGGGGGGGAGCAGTACTTC.

This clonotype has ten or more counts. CDR3 in DNA: TGTGCCAGCAGTCCCCTCGGGAGGGAGGAGGAGACCCAGTACTTC. It yields the protein CASSPLGREEETQYF. V and J are TRBV12-3 or TRBV12-4 and TRBJ2-5, with 8 bases aligning to TRBD2. V lost 5 bases, J lost 5 bases, and 10 bases stayed unmatched. The CDR3 extends over 15 amino acids.

This clonotype was seen a few times. The genes are TRBV7-9 and TRBJ1-2, with a weak D call TRBD1 (5 bases). Germline CDR1 is SEHNR and CDR2 is FQNEAQ (reference sequence). This CDR3 contains 14 residues. Trimming removed 0 bases from V and 4 bases from J, with 9 bases in between. Here the CDR3 reads CASSLAGVLYGYTF. The CDR3, as DNA: TGTGCCAGCAGCTTAGCAGGGGTCCTCTATGGCTACACCTTC.

The rearrangement joins TRBV7-9 to TRBJ1-5; 7 positions match TRBD1. The CDR3 runs 16 residues. The junction had 14 bases not matched to a gene; V was cut back by 5 bases and J by 7 bases. Germline V CDR1 and CDR2: SEHNR, FQNEAQ (reference sequence). CDR3 sequence reads: CASSLGGGGREQPQHF. As DNA, the CDR3 is TGTGCCAGCAGCCTAGGTGGAGGGGGCCGGGAACAGCCCCAGCATTTT.

This rearrangement joins TRBV15 to TRBJ2-7; 12 nucleotides match TRBD1. Germline V gene sequence: CDR1 LNHNV, CDR2 YYDKDF (reference sequence). The CDR3 extends over 14 amino acids. V shed 4 bases, J shed 4 bases, and the junction held 2 bases outside the gene matches. This CDR3 is CATSMGQGAYEQYF. Here the CDR3 DNA reads TGTGCCACCAGCATGGGACAGGGGGCGTACGAGCAGTACTTC. Full variable domain (rest looked up from reference TRBV15 and TRBJ2-7): DAMVIQNPRYQVTQFGKPVTLSCSQTLNHNVMYWYQQKSSQAPKLLFHYYDKDFNNEADTPDNFQSRRPNTSFCFLDIRSPGLGDTAMYLCATSMGQGAYEQYFGPGTRLTVT.

At least ten counts were recorded for this clonotype. V usage is TRBV6-4 and J usage is TRBJ2-2; TRBD1 matches at 8 bases. V was clipped by 3 bases and J by 4 bases; unmatched bases: 1. The germline gives CDR1 MRHNA, CDR2 SNTAGT. This CDR3 spans 14 amino acids. DNA for the CDR3: TGTGCCAGCAGTGAGGGACAGGCCACCGGGGAGCTGTTTTTT. Translating it yields CASSEGQATGELFF.

This clonotype has more than one count but fewer than ten. The V call is TRBV12-3 or TRBV12-4, the J call TRBJ2-3, with 7 bases fitting TRBD2. This CDR3 is 16 amino acids long. With 5 bases clipped from V and 2 bases from J, the junction kept 10 bases outside the gene matches. In nucleotides, the CDR3 is TGTGCCAGCAGTCCCCCCGGGGGGACCAACACAGATACGCAGTATTTT. Amino acid sequence: CASSPPGGTNTDTQYF.

The rearrangement links TRBV7-9 to TRBJ1-2; 7 bases agree with TRBD1. V lost 4 bases, J lost 7 bases, and 15 bases stayed unmatched. The CDR3 consists of 16 residues. The germline V gene has CDR1 SEHNR and CDR2 FQNEAQ (reference sequence). The CDR3 region is CASSSTNPGGRSGYTF. The CDR3 DNA reads as TGTGCCAGCAGCTCCACGAACCCAGGGGGAAGGAGTGGCTACACCTTC.